A single sample is the source of the 31 T cell receptor beta chains below, sequenced in a study of blood T cell repertoires in COVID-19. Only in-frame clones appear in the TCRdb table, and some are missing; sequencing was by immunoSEQ multiplex PCR. The sample has about 50,000 clones; approximately 85% are singletons. What was sequenced was peripheral blood. These receptor sequences come from a woman aged 60-70 years with acute or convalescent COVID-19.

The V gene is TRBV27, the J gene TRBJ1-6, with D hard to call. Germline-derived CDR1 and CDR2 are MNHEY and SMNVEV (reference sequence). V was trimmed by 3 bases and J by 13 bases, leaving 10 bases between them. The CDR3 is 12 residues long. In DNA, the CDR3 is TGTGCCAGCAGTTTTCGGGGAATGCCCCTCCACTTT. It codes for CASSFRGMPLHF.

The CDR3 DNA is TGTGCCAGCGTGAAGGGGATTAGCACCGGGGAGCTGTTTTTT. Its protein is CASVKGISTGELFF. J is TRBJ2-2 and V is TRBV2; weak D call: TRBD1 (5 bases). This CDR3 contains 14 residues. The germline gives CDR1 SNHLY, CDR2 FYNNEI. The V end lost 8 bases, the J end lost 4 bases, and 14 bases lay between the germline ends.

The chain is built from TRBV30 and TRBJ1-1, with D perhaps matching TRBD1 (5 bases). The CDR3 covers 14 residues. Per germline, CDR1 GTSNPN and CDR2 SVGIG (reference sequence). The V and J ends lost 5 bases and 2 bases respectively, with 15 bases between them. In DNA, the CDR3 is TGTGCCTGGGGACCCGTTTGGACAAACACTGAAGCTTTCTTT. This translates into CAWGPVWTNTEAFF.

Here the CDR3 DNA reads TGTGCCAGCAGCCCTGGGGACAGGAGGAACACTGAAGCTTTCTTT. Amino acids: CASSPGDRRNTEAFF. The chain joins TRBV7-2 to TRBJ1-1; 8 positions agree with TRBD1. Germline values: CDR1 SGHTA, CDR2 FQGNSA. The CDR3 length is 15 residues. Germline trimming cut 5 bases from V and 1 base from J; bases unmatched to any gene: 6.

This sequence joins TRBV5-1 and TRBJ2-1, with 13 positions matching TRBD2. J lost 10 bases, V lost 4 bases, and 14 bases had no gene match. Germline V CDR1 and CDR2: SGHRS, YFSETQ. The CDR3 runs to 17 residues. CDR3 residues: CASSTPWTSGRVREQFF. CDR3 nucleotides: TGCGCCAGCAGCACGCCATGGACTAGCGGGAGAGTACGCGAGCAGTTCTTC.

Only one count was recorded for this clone. The chain couples TRBV19 to TRBJ2-3; 9 nucleotides align to TRBD1. V was pared by 4 bases and J by 3 bases, with 5 bases of the junction left unmatched. There are 15 residues in the CDR3. CDR1 and CDR2 (germline): LNHDA, SQIVND (reference sequence). The CDR3 region has the DNA TGTGCCAGTAGTACCGGGACAGGGATGACAGATACGCAGTATTTT. The encoded protein is CASSTGTGMTDTQYF.

This clone showed up just a few times. This specimen includes other DNA sequences encoding the same CDR3. The chain carries TRBV18 and TRBJ1-1; 7 nucleotides agree with TRBD1. The junction had 8 bases not matched to a gene; V was cut back by 3 bases and J by 1 base. CDR3 length: 16 amino acids. Germline V gene data show CDR1 as KGHSH and CDR2 as LQKENI. CDR3 in DNA: TGTGCCAGCTCACCTATGGGCGGACAGGAGAACACTGAAGCTTTCTTT. Translated: CASSPMGGQENTEAFF.

This CDR3 is CAWHRDRARQGYGYTF. The CDR3 DNA reads as TGTGCCTGGCACCGGGACAGGGCCAGGCAAGGCTATGGCTACACCTTC. The chain joins TRBV30 to TRBJ1-2; 9 bases match TRBD1. There are 16 residues in the CDR3. Germline V gene data show CDR1 as GTSNPN and CDR2 as SVGIG (reference sequence). V lost 5 bases, J lost 4 bases, and 14 bases stayed unmatched.

A few counts support this clone. The J gene is TRBJ2-5, the V gene TRBV4-1, with 7 bases matching TRBD2. CDR1 is MGHRA and CDR2 is YSYEKL in the germline V gene. The length of the CDR3 is 14 residues. Trimming cost V 1 base and J 4 bases; bases outside gene matches: 3. DNA of the CDR3: TGCGCCAGCAGCCAAGGGGTAGCGGGAGAGACCCAGTACTTC. It translates to CASSQGVAGETQYF.

The chain uses TRBV7-3 and TRBJ2-7; 8 positions agree with TRBD2. The germline V gene has CDR1 SGHTA and CDR2 FQGTGA. The trim removed 3 bases at V and 1 base at J, leaving 5 bases unmatched. This CDR3 contains 15 residues. The CDR3 loop is CASSFAAGVSYEQYF. The CDR3 nucleotides read TGTGCCAGCAGCTTCGCAGCGGGGGTTTCCTACGAGCAGTACTTC.

V gene TRBV6-1 combines with J gene TRBJ2-7; TRBD2 agrees at 11 bases. J was trimmed by 4 bases and V by 1 base; bases with no gene match: 3. Looked up from germline, CDR1 is MNHNS and CDR2 is SASEGT. The CDR3 covers 15 residues. The CDR3 is CASSEESSGRYEQYF. Here the CDR3 DNA reads TGTGCCAGCAGTGAAGAGTCTAGCGGGAGGTACGAGCAGTACTTC.

The rearrangement joins TRBV29-1 to TRBJ1-2; tentative D call: TRBD1 (5 bases). Trimming removed 2 bases at V and 13 bases at J, with 20 bases between. Germline V CDR1 and CDR2: SQVTM, ANQGSEA. The CDR3 totals 13 residues. This CDR3 reads CSVELSVLGEGTF. CDR3 coding DNA: TGCAGCGTTGAATTGTCAGTCTTGGGGGAGGGCACCTTC.

This clone came up a few times. The CDR3 here is CASRKSTGGAGRGYTF. DNA for the CDR3: TGTGCCAGCAGAAAAAGTACAGGGGGCGCAGGTCGTGGCTACACCTTC. The chain uses TRBV7-2 and TRBJ1-2, with TRBD1 matching over 9 bases. Per germline, CDR1 SGHTA and CDR2 FQGNSA. V was pared by 6 bases and J by 7 bases, with 15 bases of the junction left unmatched. The CDR3 is 16 amino acids. Drawing the rest from reference TRBV7-2 and TRBJ1-2, the complete variable domain is GAGVSQSPSNKVTEKGKDVELRCDPISGHTALYWYRQSLGQGLEFLIYFQGNSAPDKSGLPSDRFSAERTGGSVSTLTIQRTQQEDSAVYLCASRKSTGGAGRGYTFGSGTRLTVV.

This chain links TRBV18 with TRBJ1-6, with TRBD1 as a possible D gene (6 bases). Per germline, CDR1 KGHSH and CDR2 LQKENI. The CDR3 contains 14 residues. V was shortened by 3 bases and J by 7 bases, with 10 bases between the two germline ends. The CDR3 sequence: CASSPGGTNSPLHF. In DNA form, the CDR3 reads TGTGCCAGCTCACCGGGAGGGACAAATTCACCCCTCCACTTT.

The rearrangement links TRBV6-2 or TRBV6-3 to TRBJ1-5; weak D call: TRBD1 (5 bases). Trimming stripped 5 bases from V and 7 bases from J, with 9 bases between. Germline assignment: CDR1 MNHEY and CDR2 SVGEGT. The CDR3 runs to 12 residues. The CDR3, as DNA: TGTGCCAGCAGTACCGGACAACAGCCCCAGCATTTT. Translating gives CASSTGQQPQHF.

The V call is TRBV19, the J call TRBJ1-1; TRBD1 aligns across 8 bases. This CDR3 is 14 amino acids long. The V and J ends lost 4 bases and 1 base, in that order; junction bases with no gene match: 2. Germline CDR1 reads LNHDA; CDR2 reads SQIVND (reference sequence). CDR3 DNA: TGTGCCAGTAGTACACAGGGGGGGAACACTGAAGCTTTCTTT. Its translation is CASSTQGGNTEAFF.

V and J are TRBV7-6 and TRBJ2-7; 7 positions agree with TRBD2. The CDR3 length is 16 residues. Germline CDR1 reads SGHVS; CDR2 reads FNYEAQ. Losses at the gene ends were 4 bases for V and 0 bases for J; bases not matched to a gene: 9. The CDR3: CASSSMSGASSYEQYF. CDR3 sequence (DNA): TGTGCCAGCAGCTCCATGAGCGGGGCGAGCTCCTACGAGCAGTACTTC. The whole variable domain, remainder taken from reference TRBV7-6 and TRBJ2-7, is GAGVSQSPRYKVTKRGQDVALRCDPISGHVSLYWYRQALGQGPEFLTYFNYEAQQDKSGLPNDRFSAERPEGSISTLTIQRTEQRDSAMYRCASSSMSGASSYEQYFGPGTRLTVT.

V usage is TRBV12-3 or TRBV12-4 and J usage is TRBJ1-2, with D possibly TRBD1 on 5 matching bases. The V end lost 1 base, the J end lost 6 bases, and 9 bases lay between the germline ends. The CDR3 length is 13 residues. This CDR3 reads CASSLGRVDGYTF. The CDR3 DNA sequence: TGTGCCAGCAGTTTAGGCAGGGTGGATGGCTACACCTTC.

This clone was found many times. The chain has TRBV27 and TRBJ2-7, with 11 bases lining up with TRBD2. The CDR3 covers 14 residues. Germline V lookup: CDR1 MNHEY, CDR2 SMNVEV (reference sequence). V was pared by 4 bases and J by 4 bases, with 3 bases of the junction left unmatched. This CDR3 reads CASSYVAGGYEQYF. CDR3 sequence (DNA): TGTGCCAGCAGTTATGTAGCGGGAGGGTACGAGCAGTACTTC.

V and J are TRBV18 and TRBJ1-1; 10 positions match TRBD1. V shed 7 bases, J shed 1 base, and the junction held 3 bases outside the gene matches. From germline, CDR1 is KGHSH and CDR2 LQKENI. There are 14 residues in the CDR3. CDR3 nucleotide sequence: TGTGCCAGCTTTCGGACAGGGGGGAACACTGAAGCTTTCTTT. Translation gives CASFRTGGNTEAFF.

The chain recombines TRBV5-4 with TRBJ1-3, with D perhaps matching TRBD1 (5 bases). The CDR3 is 14 amino acids. The V end lost 4 bases, the J end lost 8 bases, and 16 bases lay between the germline ends. Germline V gives CDR1 SGHNT, CDR2 YYREEE (reference sequence). CDR3 DNA: TGTGCCAGCAGCCCTGGGGGGGGTGCGGACACCATATATTTT. The encoded protein is CASSPGGGADTIYF.

V gene TRBV18 combines with J gene TRBJ1-2; possibly TRBD1 for D (6 bases). The germline V and J ends were trimmed by 2 bases and 5 bases, with 15 bases remaining between them. The CDR3 is made up of 15 amino acids. CDR1 KGHSH and CDR2 LQKENI come from the germline V gene. This CDR3 is CASSPMQGTGYGYTF. The CDR3 DNA follows: TGTGCCAGCTCACCAATGCAGGGCACAGGGTATGGCTACACCTTC.

The chain joins TRBV12-5 to TRBJ1-3, with D unclear. The V end was cut by 7 bases, the J end by 2 bases, with 9 bases between. The CDR3 has 13 amino acids. In germline, CDR1 is LGHNT, CDR2 FRNRAP. The CDR3 DNA sequence: TGTGCTAGTGATTCGTTCCCTGGAAACACCATATATTTT. Amino acid sequence: CASDSFPGNTIYF.

The V call is TRBV10-1, the J call TRBJ1-1; 9 bases align to TRBD1. Germline lookup yields CDR1 WNHNN and CDR2 SYGVQD (reference sequence). The ends lost 2 bases at V and 4 bases at J; junction bases unmatched: 5. The CDR3 has 15 residues. Here the CDR3 reads CASSEGGTGSTEAFF. CDR3 DNA: TGCGCCAGCAGTGAGGGGGGGACAGGGAGCACTGAAGCTTTCTTT.

This clone was seen only a few times. The chain recombines TRBV5-1 with TRBJ1-1, with D tentatively TRBD1 (6 bases). V shed 4 bases and J shed 5 bases, with 18 bases lying between them. The length of the CDR3 is 15 residues. Germline values: CDR1 SGHRS, CDR2 YFSETQ. The CDR3 sequence: CASSGKQGVPTEAFF. The CDR3 DNA reads as TGCGCCAGCAGCGGGAAACAGGGTGTCCCGACTGAAGCTTTCTTT.

The chain employs TRBV21-1 and TRBJ1-5; no check of the table's D call, TRBD1, against the DNA was made. TRBV21-1 is marked as a pseudogene. This CDR3 is built from 14 residues. CDR3 in amino acids: CAMGAGPAKGPQHF. For the CDR3, the DNA is TGTGCCATGGGGGCAGGGCCAGCAAAGGGGCCCCAGCATTTT.

This chain links TRBV4-2 with TRBJ1-1, with D possibly TRBD1 on 6 matching bases. V lost 1 base and J lost 3, with 15 bases in between. CDR3 length: 16 residues. The germline gives CDR1 LGHNA, CDR2 YNFKEQ. The CDR3 nucleotides read TGTGCCAGCAGCCAAGGGGGACACAGTTCTGACACTGAAGCTTTCTTT. It encodes CASSQGGHSSDTEAFF.

V usage is TRBV3-1 (or the pseudogene TRBV3-2) and J usage is TRBJ2-7; 11 bases align to TRBD2. Germline loops: CDR1 LGHDT, CDR2 YNNKEL (reference sequence). With 4 bases clipped from V and 7 bases from J, the junction kept 9 bases outside the gene matches. This CDR3 region has 15 residues. For the CDR3, the DNA is TGTGCCAGCAGCCTCACTAGCGGGAGATCGGCGGAGCAGTACTTC. As protein: CASSLTSGRSAEQYF.

The chain carries TRBV29-1 and TRBJ2-7, with 10 bases that match TRBD2. The CDR3 consists of 16 residues. Germline CDR1 SQVTM, CDR2 ANQGSEA. J lost 6 bases, V lost 4 bases, and 15 bases had no gene match. DNA for the CDR3: TGCAGCGTTGGGTGGACTAGCGGAGATCTGGGGGGCGAGCAGTACTTC. Translated: CSVGWTSGDLGGEQYF.

The rearrangement uses TRBV7-9 and TRBJ2-7; 13 bases map to TRBD2. Germline loops: CDR1 SEHNR, CDR2 FQNEAQ (reference sequence). V was pared by 4 bases and J by 2 bases, with 5 bases of the junction left unmatched. There are 16 residues in the CDR3. The CDR3 nucleotides read TGTGCCAGCAGCTCGGAGACTAGCGGGAGGCCCTACGAGCAGTACTTC. Its protein product is CASSSETSGRPYEQYF. Combining the CDR3 with reference TRBV7-9 and TRBJ2-7 gives the whole variable domain DTGVSQNPRHKITKRGQNVTFRCDPISEHNRLYWYRQTLGQGPEFLTYFQNEAQLEKSRLLSDRFSAERPKGSFSTLEIQRTEQGDSAMYLCASSSETSGRPYEQYFGPGTRLTVT.

This sequence joins TRBV30 and TRBJ1-3; a weak D match, TRBD1 (5 bases). Germline assignment: CDR1 GTSNPN and CDR2 SVGIG (reference sequence). The CDR3 loop spans 15 amino acids. With 4 bases removed from V and 2 bases from J, the gap between germline ends came to 15 bases. The CDR3 DNA reads TGTGCCTGGAAAGGTTGGCGGGGGACTGGAAACACCATATATTTT. Translated, it gives CAWKGWRGTGNTIYF. The full variable domain, its missing parts supplied by reference TRBV30 and TRBJ1-3, is SQTIHQWPATLVQPVGSPLSLECTVEGTSNPNLYWYRQAAGRGLQLLFYSVGIGQISSEVPQNLSASRPQDRQFILSSKKLLLSDSGFYLCAWKGWRGTGNTIYFGEGSWLTVV.